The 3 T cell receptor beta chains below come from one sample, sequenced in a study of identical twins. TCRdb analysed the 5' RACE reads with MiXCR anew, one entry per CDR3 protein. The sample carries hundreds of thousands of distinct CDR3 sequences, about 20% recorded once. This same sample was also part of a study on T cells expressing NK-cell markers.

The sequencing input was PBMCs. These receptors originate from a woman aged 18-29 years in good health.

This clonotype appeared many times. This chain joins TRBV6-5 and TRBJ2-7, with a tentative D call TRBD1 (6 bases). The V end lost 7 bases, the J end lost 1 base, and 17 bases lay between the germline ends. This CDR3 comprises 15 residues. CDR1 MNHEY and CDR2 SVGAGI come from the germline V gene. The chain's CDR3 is CASIDSTTGSYEQYF. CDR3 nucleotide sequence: TGTGCCAGCATTGACTCCACGACAGGTTCCTACGAGCAGTACTTC.

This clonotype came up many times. The CDR3 region is CASSSRQRDQPQHF. Here the CDR3 DNA reads TGTGCCAGCTCCTCGCGACAGCGGGATCAGCCCCAGCATTTT. This chain uses TRBV7-2 with TRBJ1-5; maybe TRBD1 (5 bases). This CDR3 has 14 residues. The germline gives CDR1 SGHTA, CDR2 FQGNSA. V lost 8 bases, J lost 5 bases, and 16 bases lay in between.

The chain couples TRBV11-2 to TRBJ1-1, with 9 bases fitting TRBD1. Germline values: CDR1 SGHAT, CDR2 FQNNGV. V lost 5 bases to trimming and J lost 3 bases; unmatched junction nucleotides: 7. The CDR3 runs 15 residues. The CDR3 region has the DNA TGTGCCAGCAGCCGGGGACAGGGATGGGACACTGAAGCTTTCTTT. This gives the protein CASSRGQGWDTEAFF. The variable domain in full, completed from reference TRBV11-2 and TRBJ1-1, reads EAGVAQSPRYKIIEKRQSVAFWCNPISGHATLYWYQQILGQGPKLLIQFQNNGVVDDSQLPKDRFSAERLKGVDSTLKIQPAKLEDSAVYLCASSRGQGWDTEAFFGQGTRLTVV.